This T cell receptor beta chain was documented in a study of beta chain features in type 1 diabetes. Study as a whole: Examined across all samples were around 110 million sorted cells. Findings and caveats of the study: Across all four CD4+ subsets, people with type 1 diabetes showed modestly shorter TCRB CDR3s.

Germline V gene data show CDR1 as SGDLS and CDR2 as YYNGEE. The CDR3 contains 16 residues. The germline V and J ends were trimmed by 10 bases and 2 bases, with 21 bases remaining between them. Via the markers CD45RO/CCR7/CD25/CD127/CD95/CD27, stem cell-like memory, regulatory, central memory and naive CD4+ cells were sorted. The isolated RNA, all of it, was reverse transcribed, so expressed TCRB transcripts were what got sequenced. Assay: immunoSEQ multiplex PCR; the TCRdb copy retains only in-frame clones and omits some. This table has roughly 450,000 clones, roughly an eighth appearing once. This clone showed up just a few times. The target antigen is unknown.

The receptor was derived from a woman aged 18-29 years in good health. The specimen was naive CD4+ T cells from blood. The V and J genes are TRBV9 and TRBJ2-2; D is ambiguous. In DNA, the CDR3 is TGTGCCTCTACCTGGTGGGCAGCACCTAACACCGGGGAGCTGTTTTTT. It yields the protein CASTWWAAPNTGELFF.